The rows below give T cell receptor beta chains drawn from one sample of a study of response to subunit inactivated influenza vaccine. TCRdb reprocessed the RT-PCR reads with MiXCR, giving one entry per CDR3 protein. The sample lists hundreds of thousands of distinct CDR3 sequences, 12% to 15% occurring once. Source: PBMCs from blood, taken 14 to 15 days before vaccination. The receptors stem from a man in his forties or fifties who received an inactivated influenza vaccine. Each CDR3 is given with its conserved first and last residue. A D gene is named only where the DNA matches it firmly. The size entry is marked missing in some rows and otherwise reads once, few, many or a size class.

d_gene,j_gene,abundance,v_gene,CDR3aa,CDR3nt
TRBD1,TRBJ2-7,.,TRBV6-2/TRBV6-3,CASSYWTGQGYEQYF,TGTGCCAGCAGTTACTGGACAGGGCAAGGCTACGAGCAGTACTTC
.,TRBJ2-3,once,TRBV7-2,CASSTGQWIDTQYF,TGTGCCAGCAGCACAGGACAGTGGATAGACACGCAGTATTTT
TRBD2,TRBJ2-1,few,TRBV20-1,CSATGTSGSFGEQFF,TGCAGTGCTACGGGGACTAGCGGGAGTTTTGGTGAGCAGTTCTTC
TRBD2,TRBJ2-3,many,TRBV9,CASSPTSGLAGWRTDTQYF,TGTGCCAGCAGCCCGACATCCGGACTAGCGGGGTGGAGAACAGATACGCAGTATTTT
.,TRBJ2-2,few,TRBV30,CAWTGEDTGELFF,TGTGCCTGGACAGGGGAGGATACCGGGGAGCTGTTTTTT
.,TRBJ1-1,many,TRBV5-1,CASSLEGVNTEAFF,TGCGCCAGCAGCTTGGAAGGGGTGAACACTGAAGCTTTCTTT
.,TRBJ1-1,.,TRBV19,CASSIYSAEAFF,TGTGCCAGTAGTATATATTCGGCTGAAGCTTTCTTT
.,TRBJ2-5,many,TRBV7-3,CASSLTGTYQETQYF,TGTGCCAGCAGCTTGACCGGGACTTACCAAGAGACCCAGTACTTC
.,TRBJ2-2,.,TRBV29-1,CSGRRGTGSGGELFF,TGCAGCGGCCGGAGGGGGACCGGGAGTGGCGGGGAGCTGTTTTTT
.,TRBJ2-7,many,TRBV29-1,CSVETYYEQYF,TGCAGCGTTGAAACCTACTACGAGCAGTACTTC
TRBD1,TRBJ2-7,few,TRBV10-3,CAISEVDPGQLNYEQYF,TGTGCCATCAGCGAAGTCGACCCGGGACAGCTGAACTACGAGCAGTACTTC
.,TRBJ2-6,few,TRBV10-3,CAITYETGAGVLTF,TGTGCCATCACTTACGAAACGGGGGCAGGGGTCCTGACTTTC
TRBD2,TRBJ2-3,few,TRBV9,CASSETGTTWAQYF,TGTGCCAGCAGCGAGACCGGGACTACGTGGGCGCAGTATTTT
.,TRBJ2-1,few,TRBV12-3/TRBV12-4,CASSVGGLNEQFF,TGTGCCAGCAGTGTGGGCGGACTTAATGAGCAGTTCTTC
.,TRBJ2-5,few,TRBV3-1,CASFPGSGETQYF,TGTGCCAGCTTCCCGGGATCAGGGGAGACCCAGTACTTC
.,TRBJ1-5,.,TRBV15,CATSPDSLKYRQPQHF,TGTGCCACCAGCCCTGACAGCTTAAAATATCGTCAGCCCCAGCATTTT
.,TRBJ2-2,few,TRBV7-8,CASSPYSVTGELFF,TGTGCCAGCAGCCCTTACTCAGTCACCGGGGAGCTGTTTTTT
TRBD2,TRBJ2-1,few,TRBV6-1,CASSPRFSGSPPEQFF,TGTGCCAGCAGTCCTCGGTTTAGCGGGAGCCCCCCTGAGCAGTTCTTC
TRBD1,TRBJ1-2,.,TRBV7-8,CASSLGPSTGVRGYTF,TGTGCCAGCAGCTTAGGCCCATCGACAGGGGTGAGGGGCTACACCTTC
.,TRBJ2-5,few,TRBV20-1,CSARSPGTVETQYF,TGCAGTGCCCGGAGTCCCGGGACCGTAGAGACCCAGTACTTC
.,TRBJ2-3,.,TRBV7-6,CASSFSYPIASTDTQYF,TGTGCCAGCAGCTTCTCCTACCCAATCGCTAGCACAGATACGCAGTATTTT
.,TRBJ2-6,.,TRBV9,CASSVSSSGANVLTF,TGTGCCAGCAGCGTTTCAAGTTCTGGGGCCAACGTCCTGACTTTC
.,TRBJ2-3,.,TRBV19,CASSIQGPSRGTDTQYF,TGTGCCAGTAGTATCCAAGGACCTTCGAGGGGCACAGATACGCAGTATTTT
TRBD2,TRBJ2-5,few,TRBV29-1,CSVEGSTSGRSPQETQYF,TGCAGCGTTGAAGGGTCGACTAGCGGGAGGTCCCCCCAAGAGACCCAGTACTTC
.,TRBJ2-3,.,TRBV5-1,CASYKEITDTQYF,TGCGCCAGCTATAAGGAAATCACAGATACGCAGTATTTT
TRBD2,TRBJ2-1,few,TRBV3-1,CASSQRLAGNEQFF,TGTGCCAGCAGCCAAAGACTAGCGGGCAATGAGCAGTTCTTC
.,TRBJ2-3,.,TRBV11-2,CASSLVGPPTDTQYF,TGTGCCAGCAGCTTAGTCGGGCCTCCCACAGATACGCAGTATTTT
.,TRBJ2-3,.,TRBV2,CASKGGTTDTQYF,TGTGCCAGCAAGGGCGGGACCACAGATACGCAGTATTTT
.,TRBJ2-7,few,TRBV5-1,CASSEGQRTTWEQYF,TGCGCCAGCAGCGAAGGACAGCGGACAACCTGGGAGCAGTACTTC
TRBD2,TRBJ2-3,.,TRBV5-6,CASRPSGRGDTQYF,TGTGCCAGCAGACCTAGCGGGAGAGGGGATACGCAGTATTTT
.,TRBJ1-2,few,TRBV9,CASSVNFLSLDSHYGYTF,TGTGCCAGCAGCGTAAATTTCCTAAGTTTGGACAGTCACTATGGCTACACCTTC
.,TRBJ2-2,many,TRBV11-2,CASSFRAGTALNPGELFF,TGTGCCAGCAGCTTTCGGGCGGGGACAGCGCTGAACCCCGGGGAGCTGTTTTTT
.,TRBJ1-3,.,TRBV9,CASSQPGAGGNTIYF,TGTGCCAGCAGCCAACCCGGGGCAGGAGGAAACACCATATATTTT
TRBD2,TRBJ2-5,.,TRBV29-1,CSVETQLAGFGTQYF,TGCAGCGTTGAGACTCAACTAGCGGGATTTGGGACCCAGTACTTC
.,TRBJ2-2,few,TRBV25-1,CASSELGGTGELFF,TGTGCCAGCAGTGAATTGGGTGGGACCGGGGAGCTGTTTTTT
TRBD2,TRBJ2-3,few,TRBV5-1,CASSPPGLAGGSDTQYF,TGCGCCAGCAGCCCCCCTGGGCTAGCGGGAGGGTCAGATACGCAGTATTTT
.,TRBJ1-2,.,TRBV20-1,CSATSPLGRGANYGYTF,TGCAGTGCAACGAGCCCCCTTGGACGCGGAGCTAACTATGGCTACACCTTC
TRBD1,TRBJ2-7,few,TRBV23-1,CASSEGQEFDEQYF,TGCGCCAGCAGTGAGGGACAGGAGTTCGACGAGCAGTACTTC
TRBD2,TRBJ2-1,.,TRBV27,CASSKYSGESYNEQFF,TGTGCCAGCAGTAAGTATAGCGGGGAATCCTACAATGAGCAGTTCTTC
.,TRBJ2-5,.,TRBV28,CASSFFQTETQYF,TGTGCCAGCAGTTTTTTCCAGACAGAGACCCAGTACTTC
.,TRBJ2-4,.,TRBV7-2,CASSRRTAKNIQYF,TGTGCCAGCAGCAGACGGACAGCCAAAAACATTCAGTACTTC
.,TRBJ2-7,.,TRBV28,CASSLTGTTLGEQYF,TGTGCCAGCAGTTTGACGGGTACGACTTTGGGGGAGCAGTACTTC
TRBD1,TRBJ1-4,many,TRBV3-1,CASSLGQGNGEKLFF,TGTGCCAGCAGCCTTGGACAGGGGAACGGCGAAAAACTGTTTTTT
TRBD2,TRBJ2-3,.,TRBV2,CASSEALRTSRDSTDTQYF,TGTGCCAGCAGTGAAGCGCTTCGGACTAGCAGGGATAGCACAGATACGCAGTATTTT
TRBD2,TRBJ2-3,many,TRBV29-1,CSVDEGLAGADTQYF,TGCAGCGTAGACGAGGGACTAGCGGGAGCAGATACGCAGTATTTT